This TCR beta chain stems from a study of OX40 agonist ivuxolimab in advanced cancers. Measured with immunoSEQ multiplex PCR; TCRdb has only the in-frame clones, and not every one. The sample contains about 24,000 clones, around 83% of which appear only once. The germline gives CDR1 SGHVS, CDR2 FQNEAQ. V trimming: 4 bases; J trimming: 2 bases; junction bases outside the gene matches: 4. This CDR3 contains 15 residues. The V and J genes are TRBV7-8 and TRBJ2-7; 11 bases match TRBD2. The sequenced sample was CD4+ or CD8+ T cells sorted from blood, obtained in a trial of the OX40 agonist ivuxolimab. The clonotype was recovered from an adult with an advanced solid tumor such as melanoma, head and neck, liver or kidney cancer. The CDR3 protein is CASSSGLADAYEQYF. In DNA, the CDR3 is TGTGCCAGCAGCTCGGGACTAGCGGATGCCTACGAGCAGTACTTC.